This T cell receptor beta chain was identified during a study of T cells in narcolepsy (dated by TCRdb to the late 2010s). Describing the broader study: Patients with narcolepsy type 1 or type 2 (NT1, NT2) and healthy control donors were enrolled in the study. To look for autoreactive T cells in narcolepsy patients that target self-antigens of hypocretin neurons (hypocretin, TRIB2), the study used TCR Vbeta sequencing to follow clonotypes in blood and CSF.

Receptor amplification or capture employed the immunoSEQ multiplex PCR assay. TCRdb's version of the immuneACCESS table is confined to in-frame rearrangements and falls short of the full clone set. An unresolved V gene accounts for under half of the shortfall where checked; the remainder is of unknown origin. Here the sample has about 36,000 clones; 81% occur a single time. Roughly 2.5% of the sample rests with the top ten. For CDR1 and CDR2, the germline V gene (reference sequence) lists MNHNY and SVGAGI. Its CDR3 holds 15 amino acids, cysteine through phenylalanine. Of all the DNA, just the CDR3 is kept, 45 bases in frame from base 1. Trimmed from V: 2 bases; trimmed from J: 7 bases; junction bases lacking a gene match: 7. General study outcomes and caveats: Plots that compared CSF and blood CD4+ T cell clonotypes from the same patient highlighted HCRT-specific and TRIB2-specific autoreactive clonotypes. No sequences matching autoreactive T cell clones were contained in some blood memory CD4+ repertoires from patients and controls. Numbers of sequenced blood memory CD4+ clonotypes were comparable, averaging about 40,000 in patients and over 30,000 in controls. Autoreactive clonotypes were reported to be detected serially in the blood of the same patients and of different patients, but not in the blood of healthy controls.

For TCR Vbeta sequencing, memory CD4+ T cells were sorted ex vivo from the peripheral blood of both healthy controls and narcolepsy patients. Concerning this clone itself: No antigen is known for it. The input lacks base qualities; no much larger clone sits a single base away.

The clonotype comes from a human donor in good health. The V gene is TRBV6-6 and the J gene is TRBJ1-5, with 8 central nucleotides matching TRBD1. Sequenced material: memory (CD45RA-) CD4+ T cells from blood. The cell subset or site tag for this specimen amounts to: memory T cells sorted ex vivo from peripheral blood. The CDR3 here reads CASSYRDRIGQPQHF. Read as DNA, the sequence is TGTGCCAGCAGTTACCGGGACAGGATCGGACAGCCCCAGCATTTT.